The 20 T cell receptor beta chains reported below all come from one sample, sequenced in a study of identical twins. TCRdb used MiXCR to reprocess the 5' RACE reads, holding one entry per CDR3 protein. The sample has about 470,000 distinct CDR3 sequences, less than 25% seen once; the top ten hold about 2.7%. The sample also formed part of further work on T cells expressing NK-cell markers.

Material for sequencing was CD4+ T cells sorted from blood. The receptors were sampled from a woman younger than 35 in good health.

This clonotype has just a few counts. The chain carries TRBV15 and TRBJ2-7; D is undetermined. Germline CDR1 and CDR2: LNHNV and YYDKDF (reference sequence). The CDR3 is 15 residues long. With 0 bases removed from V and 3 bases from J, the gap between germline ends came to 12 bases. The CDR3 region has the DNA TGTGCCACCAGCAGAGACCCCGATGTGATCTACGAGCAGTACTTC. Its protein is CATSRDPDVIYEQYF.

In its sample, this clonotype was seen many times. The V and J genes are TRBV20-1 and TRBJ2-7; 7 bases fit TRBD1. The CDR3 totals 12 residues. The V and J ends lost 7 bases and 5 bases, in that order; junction bases with no gene match: 8. The germline CDR1 and CDR2 sequences are DFQATT and SNEGSKA (reference sequence). CDR3 nucleotides: TGCAGTGTAAAAGAGGGGGCCCACGAGCAGTACTTC. Translating gives CSVKEGAHEQYF.

This clonotype was found many times. This chain links TRBV11-2 with TRBJ1-1; unclear D gene. Trimming shortened V by 3 bases and J by 2 bases, and 4 bases separated the two germline ends. CDR3 length: 12 residues. CDR1 and CDR2 from the germline V gene are SGHAT and FQNNGV. The CDR3, as DNA: TGTGCCAGCAGCTTTTCCAACACTGAAGCTTTCTTT. The encoded protein is CASSFSNTEAFF.

The chain combines TRBV6-1 with TRBJ1-5; D is unresolved. CDR3 length: 15 amino acids. The V end lost 7 bases, the J end lost 2 bases, and 15 bases lay between the germline ends. Per germline, CDR1 MNHNS and CDR2 SASEGT. The CDR3 is CASTFEGWGNQPQHF. CDR3 sequence (DNA): TGTGCCAGCACCTTCGAGGGTTGGGGCAATCAGCCCCAGCATTTT.

The rearrangement joins TRBV7-9 to TRBJ1-1; D remains unclear. Per the germline V gene, CDR1 is SEHNR and CDR2 is FQNEAQ (reference sequence). This CDR3 comprises 14 residues. Trimming shortened V by 6 bases and J by 2 bases, and 13 bases separated the two germline ends. The CDR3 protein is CASRGETGNTEAFF. The CDR3 nucleotides read TGTGCCAGCAGGGGAGAGACCGGTAACACTGAAGCTTTCTTT.

This chain joins TRBV7-2 and TRBJ2-1; 7 bases match TRBD2. The CDR3 extends over 12 amino acids. The V gene end was trimmed by 5 bases and the J gene end by 6 bases; junction bases not matched to a gene: 1. CDR1 SGHTA and CDR2 FQGNSA come from the germline V gene. CDR3 in amino acids: CASSGGVNEQFF. CDR3 bases: TGTGCCAGCAGCGGGGGGGTCAATGAGCAGTTCTTC.

The sample holds a few counts of this clonotype. The chain uses TRBV20-1 and TRBJ2-7, with 7 bases matching TRBD1. The germline gives CDR1 DFQATT, CDR2 SNEGSKA (reference sequence). V shed 4 bases, J shed 0 bases, and the junction held 3 bases outside the gene matches. The CDR3 totals 13 residues. The CDR3 loop is CSAKGQASYEQYF. The CDR3 nucleotides read TGCAGTGCTAAAGGACAGGCCTCCTACGAGCAGTACTTC.

The chain has TRBV18 and TRBJ2-1; D might be TRBD2 (6 bases). CDR3 length: 14 residues. Deletions cut 0 bases from V and 9 bases from J, with 12 bases between. Looked up from germline, CDR1 is KGHSH and CDR2 is LQKENI. CDR3 sequence (DNA): TGTGCCAGCTCACCACCTTCGGGAGAGGTTGAGCAGTTCTTC. Translating gives CASSPPSGEVEQFF. Variable domain in full (rest from reference TRBV18 and TRBJ2-1): NAGVMQNPRHLVRRRGQEARLRCSPMKGHSHVYWYRQLPEEGLKFMVYLQKENIIDESGMPKERFSAEFPKEGPSILRIQQVVRGDSAAYFCASSPPSGEVEQFFGPGTRLTVL.

The chain joins TRBV7-9 to TRBJ2-7, with a weak D call TRBD2 (6 bases). V lost 5 bases, J lost 3 bases, and 14 bases lay in between. CDR1 and CDR2 from the germline V gene are SEHNR and FQNEAQ (reference sequence). The CDR3 is made up of 14 amino acids. This CDR3 reads CASSPPGGYYEQYF. DNA for the CDR3: TGTGCCAGCAGCCCCCCCGGGGGATACTACGAGCAGTACTTC.

The rearrangement links TRBV20-1 to TRBJ2-7; 7 nucleotides match TRBD2. In germline, CDR1 is DFQATT, CDR2 SNEGSKA (reference sequence). Unmatched junction bases numbered 8, after V lost 1 base and J lost 2 bases. This CDR3 has 15 residues. The chain's CDR3 is CSARGGGRHTYEQYF. DNA for the CDR3: TGCAGTGCTAGAGGTGGCGGGAGACACACCTACGAGCAGTACTTC.

This clonotype was seen a few times. This chain joins TRBV12-3 or TRBV12-4 and TRBJ2-3; the D is unclear. Trimming took 3 bases from V and 2 from J, leaving 12 bases between them. The CDR3 totals 15 residues. The CDR3 region has the DNA TGTGCCAGCAGTTTGATCGCCAGGTACACAGATACGCAGTATTTT. Its protein is CASSLIARYTDTQYF.

This clonotype was counted only a few times. This sequence joins TRBV5-1 and TRBJ2-7; 9 nucleotides align to TRBD1. Germline trimming cut 3 bases from V and 3 bases from J; bases unmatched to any gene: 7. Germline V lookup: CDR1 SGHRS, CDR2 YFSETQ. CDR3 size: 15 residues. CDR3 DNA sequence: TGCGCCAGCAGCTCCTCGCCGGGACAGGGCTACGAGCAGTACTTC. Protein: CASSSSPGQGYEQYF.

This clonotype came up a few times. A junction boundary mismatches the germline segment, possibly from a read error. The chain combines TRBV20-1 with TRBJ2-1; 7 nucleotides match TRBD2. Per the germline V gene, CDR1 is DFQATT and CDR2 is SNEGSKA (reference sequence). The CDR3 loop spans 16 amino acids. CDR3 sequence reads: CSPSGGGSRSYNEQFF. The CDR3 region has the DNA TGCAGTCCTAGCGGTGGAGGTAGTCGCTCCTACAATGAGCAGTTCTTC.

Ten or more counts support this clonotype. The chain joins TRBV7-2 to TRBJ2-1; TRBD2 might be the D (6 bases). This CDR3 is built from 15 residues. Germline CDR1 and CDR2: SGHTA and FQGNSA. V was pared by 4 bases and J by 6 bases, with 16 bases between. The CDR3: CASSSRELVRNEQFF. In DNA, the CDR3 is TGTGCCAGCAGCTCCCGGGAGTTGGTTCGCAATGAGCAGTTCTTC.

This CDR3 is CASSQDRARYNSPLHF. The DNA for the CDR3 is TGCGCCAGCAGCCAAGACCGGGCCCGCTATAATTCACCCCTCCACTTT. The rearrangement joins TRBV4-3 to TRBJ1-6; D is uncertain. The CDR3 is made up of 16 amino acids. V shed 0 bases and J shed 3 bases, with 9 bases lying between them. Germline V gives CDR1 LGHNA, CDR2 YSLEER.

Only a few counts were recorded for this clonotype. The rearrangement joins TRBV11-2 to TRBJ1-4; D gene ambiguous. CDR3 length: 12 amino acids. Germline V gives CDR1 SGHAT, CDR2 FQNNGV. V was trimmed by 1 base and J by 11 bases, leaving 8 bases between them. CDR3 nucleotide sequence: TGTGCCAGCAGCTTAGCGGCAGGCAAACTGTTTTTT. Translation: CASSLAAGKLFF.

The V call is TRBV29-1, the J call TRBJ2-5; maybe TRBD1 (6 bases). Between the trimmed V and J ends, which lost 4 bases and 6 bases, there was a span of 12 bases. CDR3 length: 12 residues. Germline V lookup: CDR1 SQVTM, CDR2 ANQGSEA. DNA for the CDR3: TGCAGCGTTGTGAAGGGGGATCAGACCCAGTACTTC. Its translation is CSVVKGDQTQYF.

Only one count was recorded for this clonotype. V and J are TRBV15 and TRBJ1-2; tentatively, D is TRBD1 (6 bases). There are 13 residues in the CDR3. The V and J ends lost 8 bases and 7 bases respectively, with 17 bases between them. Per germline, CDR1 LNHNV and CDR2 YYDKDF (reference sequence). CDR3 sequence reads: CATEPQGGGGYTF. CDR3 sequence (DNA): TGTGCCACCGAGCCCCAGGGAGGGGGTGGCTACACCTTC.

V usage is TRBV5-1 and J usage is TRBJ2-1, with TRBD2 as a possible D gene (5 bases). This CDR3 has 13 residues. V gave up 0 bases and J gave up 8 bases, with 9 bases separating them. Germline-derived CDR1 and CDR2 are SGHRS and YFSETQ. This CDR3 reads CASSLAGSDEQFF. In nucleotides, the CDR3 is TGCGCCAGCAGCTTGGCGGGGTCGGATGAGCAGTTCTTC.

The chain links TRBV29-1 to TRBJ2-1; D is uncertain. Germline lookup yields CDR1 SQVTM and CDR2 ANQGSEA. This CDR3 is 15 amino acids long. The ends were cut back, 1 base at V and 3 bases at J, with 13 bases in the middle. The DNA of the CDR3 is TGCAGCGTTGAAGGGAATAGTGGCCTCTACAATGAGCAGTTCTTC. It translates to CSVEGNSGLYNEQFF.